A selection of T cell receptor beta chains follows, all from one sample in a study of regulatory T cells in long-lasting Graves disease. In TCRdb, the multiplex PCR reads were re-called with MiXCR into one record per CDR3 protein. The table includes 360,000 or so distinct CDR3 sequences, about 10% detected once. This same sample was also part of a study on T cells in Graves' hyperthyroidism and ophthalmopathy.

The sequencing used peripheral blood mononuclear cells (PBMCs), collected at new diagnosis, from a patient treated with antithyroid drugs. All receptors come from a woman aged 18 to 35 with Graves disease. CDR3s include the opening cysteine and the closing phenylalanine or tryptophan. The D gene is left open where the match is weak. Not all rows give a size; the values are once, few, many and, for expanded clones, a class.

V	J	size	D	length	CDR3	DNA
TRBV20-1	TRBJ2-4	-	TRBD2	14	CSARGGVSKNIQYF	TGCAGTGCTCGCGGGGGGGTTTCCAAAAACATTCAGTACTTC
TRBV19	TRBJ2-1	-	-	19	CASSMEGRGFMGSYNEQFF	TGTGCCAGTAGTATGGAGGGCAGGGGGTTTATGGGCTCCTACAATGAGCAGTTCTTC
TRBV20-1	TRBJ2-7	few	-	13	CSARLPTLSGQYF	TGCAGTGCCCGACTACCCACTTTGTCGGGACAGTACTTC
TRBV4-2	TRBJ1-2	-	TRBD1	14	CASSRVTGSDGYTF	TGTGCCAGCAGCCGAGTGACAGGGTCTGATGGCTACACCTTC
TRBV6-2/TRBV6-3	TRBJ2-5	-	TRBD2	14	CATSRPSGGQRVHF	TGTGCCACCTCCCGGCCCAGCGGGGGACAACGGGTTCACTTC
TRBV7-3	TRBJ2-1	many	TRBD2	15	CASSRAGVNANEQFF	TGTGCCAGCAGCAGAGCGGGAGTCAATGCCAATGAGCAGTTCTTC
TRBV18	TRBJ2-1	few	TRBD1	16	CASSPLPGQGHVGQFF	TGTGCCAGCTCACCACTCCCGGGACAGGGGCATGTAGGGCAGTTCTTC
TRBV28	TRBJ1-4	many	TRBD1	16	CASSLSGQGHNEKLFF	TGTGCCAGCAGTTTATCAGGACAGGGGCATAATGAAAAACTGTTTTTT
TRBV4-3	TRBJ1-2	-	-	16	CASSQVGAQGDYGYTF	TGCGCCAGCAGCCAAGTGGGGGCACAGGGTGACTATGGCTACACCTTC
TRBV2	TRBJ1-4	few	-	16	CASSAAWGVLREKLFF	TGTGCCAGCAGTGCCGCGTGGGGGGTTCTTCGGGAAAAACTGTTTTTT
TRBV19	TRBJ1-2	-	-	12	CATRVASYGYTF	TGTGCCACGCGGGTGGCGAGCTATGGCTACACCTTC
TRBV20-1	TRBJ2-1	many	TRBD2	14	CSAGTSGMTNEQFF	TGCAGTGCCGGGACTAGCGGGATGACGAATGAGCAGTTCTTC
TRBV6-1	TRBJ1-1	many	-	13	CASAPWGNTEAFF	TGTGCCAGTGCCCCGTGGGGGAACACTGAAGCTTTCTTT
TRBV12-5	TRBJ2-1	many	-	13	CAGGGPNGNEQFF	TGTGCCGGTGGGGGGCCAAACGGCAATGAGCAGTTCTTC
TRBV10-1	TRBJ2-7	-	-	14	CASSERLGRDEQYF	TGCGCCAGCAGTGAGAGACTCGGGCGCGACGAGCAGTACTTC
TRBV25-1	TRBJ1-1	-	-	14	CASSEWAGDTEAFF	TGTGCCAGCAGTGAGTGGGCAGGGGACACTGAAGCTTTCTTT
TRBV9	TRBJ2-3	few	-	16	CASSARLLFGTDTQYF	TGTGCCAGCAGCGCCAGACTTCTCTTTGGCACAGATACGCAGTATTTT
TRBV20-1	TRBJ2-7	many	-	13	CSATGTSKGEQYF	TGCAGTGCTACCGGGACTTCCAAGGGAGAGCAGTACTTC
TRBV27	TRBJ1-2	many	TRBD1	16	CASSLTDREFPYGYTF	TGTGCCAGCAGTTTAACGGACAGGGAATTCCCCTATGGCTACACCTTC
TRBV6-2/TRBV6-3	TRBJ2-7	few	-	16	CASSYAAASPSGEQYF	TGTGCCAGCAGTTATGCAGCGGCCAGCCCCTCCGGCGAGCAGTACTTC